This is a list of T cell receptor beta chains from one sample in a study of control samples from healthy donors and cancer patients. Sequencing used immunoSEQ multiplex PCR; TCRdb keeps in-frame clones, though not all of them. Among roughly 450,000 clones listed, more than 80% were seen once. Input material: PBMCs. The receptors were gathered from a man between 40 and 49 years old with head and neck cancer. CDR3s include the opening cysteine and the closing phenylalanine or tryptophan. A D gene is named only where the DNA matches it firmly. Clone size appears in some rows only: once, few, many, or a class for an expanded clone.

J gene	clone size	V gene	D gene	CDR3 protein	CDR3 DNA
TRBJ2-7	once	TRBV5-1	TRBD1	CASSLGQGDEQYF	TGCGCCAGCAGCTTGGGACAGGGCGACGAGCAGTACTTC
TRBJ2-2	NA	TRBV27	TRBD1	CASTEWDRGSGELFF	TGTGCCAGCACCGAGTGGGACAGGGGATCCGGGGAGCTGTTTTTT
TRBJ1-4	NA	TRBV29-1	TRBD1	CSVEVLYATGGTNEKLFF	TGCAGCGTTGAAGTCCTCTACGCTACAGGGGGGACTAATGAAAAACTGTTTTTT
TRBJ1-1	NA	TRBV7-9	NA	CASSLGDRTNTEAFF	TGTGCCAGCAGCTTGGGGGACCGAACGAACACTGAAGCTTTCTTT
TRBJ2-1	NA	TRBV5-1	TRBD2	CASRRVAGVNEQFF	TGCGCCAGCAGGCGCGTAGCGGGGGTCAATGAGCAGTTCTTC
TRBJ2-7	NA	TRBV21-1	NA	CASSITSGSGVEQYF	TGTGCCAGCAGCATCACTAGCGGGAGTGGGGTCGAGCAGTACTTC
TRBJ2-7	NA	TRBV9	NA	CASSVPGDYEQYF	TGTGCCAGCAGCGTACCCGGGGACTACGAGCAGTACTTC
TRBJ1-5	NA	TRBV5-5	NA	CASSYRFGELANQPQHF	TGTGCCAGCAGCTACCGATTCGGGGAATTGGCAAATCAGCCCCAGCATTTT
TRBJ1-1	NA	TRBV11-3	NA	CASSSGPMNTEAFF	TGTGCCAGCAGCTCCGGGCCTATGAACACTGAAGCTTTCTTT
TRBJ2-3	NA	TRBV2	NA	CAQAVGGQGDTQYF	TGTGCCCAAGCGGTGGGGGGGCAGGGGGATACGCAGTATTTT
TRBJ2-5	few	TRBV5-6	NA	CASSLAGPLQETQYF	TGTGCCAGCAGCTTGGCAGGGCCCCTCCAAGAGACCCAGTACTTC
TRBJ1-3	NA	TRBV10-1	TRBD1	CASSESGQTGNTIYF	TGCGCCAGCAGTGAGTCGGGACAGACTGGAAACACCATATATTTT
TRBJ2-7	NA	TRBV18	NA	CASSPPVAGYEQYF	TGTGCCAGCTCACCACCGGTGGCAGGCTACGAGCAGTACTTC
TRBJ1-5	NA	TRBV19	TRBD1	CASNPTGRSVNQPQHF	TGTGCCAGTAACCCGACAGGGAGGAGCGTTAATCAGCCCCAGCATTTT
TRBJ1-6	once	TRBV9	NA	CASSVGVGSPLHF	TGTGCCAGCAGCGTAGGGGTGGGTTCACCCCTCCACTTT
TRBJ1-3	NA	TRBV4-3	NA	CASSQDRGSGNTIYF	TGCGCCAGCAGCCAAGATCGAGGCTCTGGAAACACCATATATTTT
TRBJ2-3	once	TRBV10-3	NA	CAISEFLAAATDTQYF	TGTGCCATCAGTGAGTTTTTAGCGGCCGCAACAGATACGCAGTATTTT
TRBJ2-1	NA	TRBV7-6	TRBD2	CASSLGLAASRPYNEQFF	TGTGCCAGCAGCTTGGGACTAGCGGCTTCCCGGCCCTACAATGAGCAGTTCTTC
TRBJ2-5	NA	TRBV18	NA	CASSPSTSQETQYF	TGTGCCAGCTCACCCTCCACTAGCCAAGAGACCCAGTACTTC
TRBJ1-2	NA	TRBV9	NA	CASSVAGGSSYGYTF	TGTGCCAGCAGCGTAGCTGGGGGTAGTAGCTATGGCTACACCTTC
TRBJ2-1	NA	TRBV24-1	TRBD2	CATSASGGRNEQFF	TGTGCCACCAGTGCCTCGGGAGGGCGGAATGAGCAGTTCTTC
TRBJ2-7	NA	TRBV20-1	NA	CSASPPDKSYEQYF	TGCAGTGCTAGTCCGCCGGATAAATCCTACGAGCAGTACTTC
TRBJ1-3	NA	TRBV9	NA	CASSVESGNTIYF	TGTGCCAGCAGCGTAGAATCGGGAAACACCATATATTTT
TRBJ2-5	NA	TRBV7-3	NA	CASSLGPGVQETQYF	TGTGCCAGCAGCTTAGGGCCAGGGGTCCAGGAGACCCAGTACTTC
TRBJ1-1	few	TRBV19	NA	CASTFRVNTEAFF	TGTGCCAGTACCTTCAGGGTGAACACTGAAGCTTTCTTT
TRBJ2-5	NA	TRBV27	NA	CASSLRGGETQYF	TGTGCCAGCAGTTTAAGGGGCGGAGAGACCCAGTACTTC
TRBJ2-2	NA	TRBV4-3	TRBD2	CASSEGTSGLTGELFF	TGCGCCAGCAGCGAAGGGACTAGCGGCCTCACCGGGGAGCTGTTTTTT
TRBJ2-1	NA	TRBV7-2	TRBD2	CASSPGLAGGPGNEQFF	TGTGCCAGCAGCCCAGGACTAGCGGGGGGGCCGGGGAATGAGCAGTTCTTC
TRBJ1-2	NA	TRBV7-3	NA	CASSLGNGANYGYTF	TGTGCCAGCAGCTTAGGAAACGGCGCTAACTATGGCTACACCTTC
TRBJ2-1	NA	TRBV4-3	TRBD2	CASSQGGGSYNEQFF	TGCGCCAGCAGCCAAGGGGGGGGATCCTACAATGAGCAGTTCTTC
TRBJ2-7	NA	TRBV6-5	NA	CASYRAGQGSYEQYF	TGTGCCAGCTATCGGGCGGGGCAGGGGAGCTACGAGCAGTACTTC
TRBJ1-6	NA	TRBV19	NA	CASSIGRLGSPLHF	TGTGCCAGTAGTATCGGACGTCTGGGGTCACCCCTCCACTTT
TRBJ2-2	once	TRBV27	NA	CASRMSGANTGELFF	TGTGCCAGTCGTATGTCTGGGGCGAACACCGGGGAGCTGTTTTTT
TRBJ2-1	NA	TRBV7-9	NA	CASSLANPYNEQFF	TGTGCCAGCAGCTTAGCGAACCCCTACAATGAGCAGTTCTTC
TRBJ2-5	NA	TRBV27	TRBD1	CASSIGQGGETQYF	TGTGCCAGCAGTATTGGACAGGGGGGTGAGACCCAGTACTTC
TRBJ1-2	NA	TRBV4-1	NA	CASSQDGEGYTF	TGCGCCAGCAGCCAAGATGGGGAGGGCTACACCTTC
TRBJ2-1	NA	TRBV2	TRBD2	CASSSGTSGSNEQFF	TGTGCCAGCAGTTCCGGGACTAGCGGGAGTAATGAGCAGTTCTTC
TRBJ2-1	NA	TRBV11-2	TRBD2	CASRGEGNEQFF	TGTGCCAGCCGTGGGGAGGGCAATGAGCAGTTCTTC
TRBJ1-2	NA	TRBV30	NA	CAWRETGRYGYTF	TGTGCCTGGAGGGAAACAGGGCGTTATGGCTACACCTTC
TRBJ2-1	NA	TRBV11-3	TRBD2	CASSPRTSNEQFF	TGTGCCAGCAGCCCTCGGACTAGCAATGAGCAGTTCTTC
TRBJ1-6	NA	TRBV14	TRBD1	CASSQEGWTGKAYNSPLHF	TGTGCCAGCAGCCAAGAGGGCTGGACAGGGAAGGCCTATAATTCACCCCTCCACTTT
TRBJ2-3	NA	TRBV19	TRBD1	CASTDRGIDTQYF	TGTGCCAGTACCGACAGGGGGATAGATACGCAGTATTTT